This T cell receptor beta chain was retrieved from a study of Graves' ophthalmopathy and Graves' hyperthyroidism. Per germline, CDR1 MNHNS and CDR2 SASEGT. The CDR3 is made up of 11 amino acids. Concerning this clonotype: What it recognizes is unknown. At one boundary the junction diverges from the germline segment, which might be a read error.

Transcripts of RNA were the source for amplifying TCR beta CDR3 regions. Following a first-round RT-PCR that used HTBI primers, a second-round multiplex PCR was carried out. TCRdb re-called the multiplex PCR reads through MiXCR, storing one row per CDR3 protein. The sample yields about 50,000 distinct CDR3 sequences, more than 40% seen once. Notes on the study in general: Between ophthalmopathy and stable hyperthyroidism, a 13-signature model drew a separation with around 88% sensitivity and 75% to 82% specificity.

The TCR originated in an adult woman with Graves' ophthalmopathy. The V call is TRBV6-1, the J call TRBJ1-2; no clear D. The sample consisted of peripheral blood. CDR3 sequence (DNA): TGTGCCAGCAGTAAGGACGCCCTGAAAGGCTTC. This gives the protein CASSKDALKGF.